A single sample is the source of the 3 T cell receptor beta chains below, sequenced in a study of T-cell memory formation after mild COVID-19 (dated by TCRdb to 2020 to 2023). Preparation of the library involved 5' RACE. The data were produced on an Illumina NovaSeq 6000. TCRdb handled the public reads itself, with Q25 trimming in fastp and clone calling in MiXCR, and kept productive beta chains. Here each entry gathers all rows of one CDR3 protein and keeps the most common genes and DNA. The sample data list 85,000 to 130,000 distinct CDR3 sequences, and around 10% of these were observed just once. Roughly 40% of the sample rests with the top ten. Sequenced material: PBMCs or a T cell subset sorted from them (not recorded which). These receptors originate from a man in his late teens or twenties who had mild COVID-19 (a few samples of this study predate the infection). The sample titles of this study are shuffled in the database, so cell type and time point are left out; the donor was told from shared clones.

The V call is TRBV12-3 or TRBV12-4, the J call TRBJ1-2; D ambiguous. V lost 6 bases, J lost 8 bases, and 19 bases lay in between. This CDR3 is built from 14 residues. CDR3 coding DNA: TGTGCCAGCAGCCCCCCTGTCAGCACCATGGGCTACACCTTC. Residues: CASSPPVSTMGYTF.

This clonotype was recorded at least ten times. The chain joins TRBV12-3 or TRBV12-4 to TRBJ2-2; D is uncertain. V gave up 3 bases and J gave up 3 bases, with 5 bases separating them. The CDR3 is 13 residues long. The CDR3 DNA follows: TGTGCCAGCAGTTTGACGGACACCGGGGAGCTGTTTTTT. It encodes CASSLTDTGELFF.

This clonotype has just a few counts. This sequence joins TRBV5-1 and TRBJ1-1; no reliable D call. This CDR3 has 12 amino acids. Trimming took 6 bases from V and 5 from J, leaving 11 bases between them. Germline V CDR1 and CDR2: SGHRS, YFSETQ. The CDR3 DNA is TGCGCCAGCAAGATGGGTGCGACTGAAGCTTTCTTT. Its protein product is CASKMGATEAFF.